The clone carrying this T cell receptor (beta chain) came up a few times. Its specificity is unknown. The sorting of naive CD8 T cells used the CD8+CD4-CCR7+CD45RA+ phenotype. This CDR3 has 15 amino acids. Trimming pared 2 bases from V and 8 bases from J, leaving 18 bases between. Germline V gives CDR1 SEHNR, CDR2 FQNEAQ (reference sequence). This sample was taken from a study of molecular identifiers for immune sequencing clone quantification. The overall study: Split five ways in replicates, RNA from around 20,000 or 99,000 naive CD8 cells had four portions sequenced. General study results and limits: Effector cells had over 98% of their molecules in clones above 20 RNA copies, while naive cells had under 1%.

For bulk TCR libraries, previously described methods and listed TCR primers were used. Each CDR3 protein gets one entry after TCRdb re-called the PCR reads with MiXCR. The profile shows 400,000 to 600,000 distinct CDR3 sequences, about 26% of them singletons. The material sequenced was naive CD8+ T cells from blood, with Jurkat cell RNA spiked in. This sample's subset: FACS-sorted CD8+CD4-CCR7+CD45RA+ naive T cells. The gene calls are TRBV7-9 and TRBJ1-2, with D tentatively TRBD1 (5 bases). This clonotype was obtained from a human donor in good health. Some libraries in this study had Jurkat cell RNA spiked in. The CDR3, as DNA: TGTGCCAGCAGCTTAAGTGCCAGGGAGAGTAACGGCTACACCTTC. Protein: CASSLSARESNGYTF.